Presented here are 15 T cell receptor beta chains from one specimen sequenced in a study of cytomegalovirus exposure and HLA in healthy donors. Primers included in the PCR were 60 Vbeta and 13 Jbeta primers. Here immunoSEQ multiplex PCR was the method, and the copy in TCRdb shows in-frame clones only, minus some. The repertoire includes approximately 32,000 clones, 84% of them detected once, and 3.5% to 4% sits in the top ten. Sample: PBMCs. The receptors here all came from a woman between 18 and 30 years old in good health and CMV-seronegative.

This clone has a handful of counts. The gene calls are TRBV27 and TRBJ2-5; 9 bases align to TRBD1. The CDR3 has 13 amino acids. V lost 6 bases to trimming and J lost 4 bases; unmatched junction nucleotides: 3. Germline CDR1 and CDR2: MNHEY and SMNVEV (reference sequence). CDR3 in DNA: TGTGCCAGCAGGACAGGGGGAGGAGAGACCCAGTACTTC. This translates into CASRTGGGETQYF.

Concerning this clone: Mismatch with germline at one junction end may stem from a read error. V is TRBV2 and J is TRBJ1-5; 8 nucleotides line up with TRBD1. Germline CDR1 reads SNHLY; CDR2 reads FYNNEI. The CDR3 totals 14 residues. CDR3 sequence (DNA): TGTGCCAGCAGTGAAGGGACAGGGAATCAGCCCCAGAATTTT. Residues: CASSEGTGNQPQNF.

This chain links TRBV25-1 with TRBJ2-1, with TRBD1 identical over 10 bases. The CDR3 length is 14 residues. The V and J ends lost 4 bases and 5 bases, in that order; junction bases with no gene match: 2. Germline loops: CDR1 MGHDK, CDR2 SYGVNS. The CDR3 region is CASSGDRGHNEQFF. The CDR3 coding sequence is TGTGCCAGCAGTGGGGACAGGGGACACAATGAGCAGTTCTTC.

The chain combines TRBV27 with TRBJ2-7, with D hard to call. Germline CDR1 reads MNHEY; CDR2 reads SMNVEV (reference sequence). CDR3 size: 16 residues. V was trimmed by 0 bases and J by 0 bases, leaving 12 bases between them. The CDR3 sequence: CASSLSTDTYSYEQYF. The CDR3 nucleotides are TGTGCCAGCAGTTTATCGACCGACACTTACTCCTACGAGCAGTACTTC.

This clone was observed once. The rearrangement joins TRBV28 to TRBJ2-7, with 9 positions matching TRBD1. J gave up 5 bases and V 6 bases, and 8 bases lay outside the gene matches. The CDR3 has 14 amino acids. CDR1 is MDHEN, CDR2 SYDVKM, per germline. This CDR3 reads CASSLLDRGHEQYF. CDR3 bases: TGTGCCAGCAGCCTTTTGGACAGGGGACACGAGCAGTACTTC.

The chain employs TRBV18 and TRBJ2-3; D possibly corresponds to TRBD2 (5 bases). The CDR3 is made up of 12 amino acids. Trimming pared 8 bases from V and 5 bases from J, leaving 11 bases between. Germline lookup yields CDR1 KGHSH and CDR2 LQKENI. As DNA, the CDR3 is TGTGCCAGCGCCCTAGGAGGAGATACGCAGTATTTT. The encoded protein is CASALGGDTQYF.

This clone came up once. Other DNA sequences within the sample encode an identical CDR3. The chain uses TRBV6-1 and TRBJ2-5, with D unclear. The length of the CDR3 is 11 residues. Per germline, CDR1 MNHNS and CDR2 SASEGT. Trimming took off 6 bases at V and 5 bases at J, with 7 bases between the two ends. The CDR3 spells CASSLQETQYF. The CDR3 DNA is TGTGCCAGCAGCCTCCAGGAGACCCAGTACTTC.

This clone was observed once. The V gene is TRBV7-2, the J gene TRBJ2-3; perhaps TRBD2 as D (6 bases). The germline V and J ends were trimmed by 5 bases and 0 bases, with 12 bases remaining between them. The germline V gene encodes CDR1 SGHTA and CDR2 FQGNSA. This CDR3 region has 15 residues. For the CDR3, the DNA is TGTGCCAGCAGCAAGATCGGGACTAGCACAGATACGCAGTATTTT. Amino acids: CASSKIGTSTDTQYF.

The CDR3 protein is CASSQVPGYEQYF. The CDR3 DNA sequence: TGCGCCAGCAGCCAAGTCCCCGGGTACGAGCAGTACTTC. The gene calls are TRBV4-1 and TRBJ2-7; D remains unclear. The germline V and J ends were trimmed by 1 base and 4 bases, with 8 bases remaining between them. Germline CDR1 is MGHRA and CDR2 is YSYEKL. This CDR3 spans 13 amino acids.

The chain couples TRBV6-5 to TRBJ2-2; weak D call: TRBD2 (6 bases). The length of the CDR3 is 16 residues. The V and J ends lost 0 bases and 8 bases respectively, with 16 bases between them. From germline, CDR1 is MNHEY and CDR2 SVGAGI. The CDR3 DNA follows: TGTGCCAGCAGTTACTCGAAATCGGGGGTGGCTGGGGAGCTGTTTTTT. It encodes CASSYSKSGVAGELFF.

The chain combines TRBV5-4 with TRBJ1-2, with D tentatively TRBD1 (6 bases). V lost 5 bases and J 3 bases, leaving 17 bases between the germline ends. Germline V gene data show CDR1 as SGHNT and CDR2 as YYREEE (reference sequence). The CDR3 contains 15 residues. CDR3 region: CASRDQRGGYYGYTF. In nucleotides, the CDR3 is TGTGCCAGCAGAGACCAGAGGGGGGGCTACTATGGCTACACCTTC.

This clone rates as medium-sized. J is TRBJ2-3 and V is TRBV4-1, with 8 bases that match TRBD2. Per the germline V gene, CDR1 is MGHRA and CDR2 is YSYEKL. The CDR3 is made up of 20 amino acids. Losses at the gene ends were 4 bases for V and 0 bases for J; bases not matched to a gene: 18. The CDR3, as DNA: TGCGCCAGCAGCCCTAGGCTGGGGGGAGCGGGGGAATCTAGCACAGATACGCAGTATTTT. Residues: CASSPRLGGAGESSTDTQYF.

V usage is TRBV4-1 and J usage is TRBJ1-2, with a possible D match to TRBD1 (6 bases). Deletions cut 3 bases from V and 3 bases from J, with 14 bases between. This CDR3 has 15 amino acids. The germline gives CDR1 MGHRA, CDR2 YSYEKL. This chain's CDR3 is CASSHQQGTDYGYTF. CDR3 sequence (DNA): TGCGCCAGCAGCCACCAACAGGGTACCGACTATGGCTACACCTTC.

The CDR3 reads CASSFEGQIYGYTF. The CDR3 DNA follows: TGTGCCAGCAGTTTTGAGGGACAGATCTATGGCTACACCTTC. The chain is built from TRBV6-5 and TRBJ1-2; 7 nucleotides match TRBD1. CDR1 is MNHEY and CDR2 is SVGAGI in the germline V gene. The CDR3 is 14 residues long. V was pared by 4 bases and J by 4 bases, with 6 bases of the junction left unmatched.

This chain uses TRBV19 with TRBJ1-6, with D possibly matching TRBD1 (5 bases). The V end lost 5 bases, the J end lost 0 bases, and 11 bases lay between the germline ends. This CDR3 has 16 residues. CDR1 and CDR2 from the germline V gene are LNHDA and SQIVND (reference sequence). CDR3 in DNA: TGTGCCAGTAGTTTACTGACAGACTCCTATAATTCACCCCTCCACTTT. Amino acids: CASSLLTDSYNSPLHF.